Sequencing of this TCR beta chain was carried out in a study of cytomegalovirus exposure and HLA in healthy donors. Findings and limits, study-wide: Many donors carried some public TCRs, although rarity characterized most TCR sequences. It was reportedly the case that the classifier diagnosed cytomegalovirus status with high specificity and sensitivity. The TCR clusters that emerged in the first cohort tended, a later analysis found, to co-occur in the approximately 120 validation repertoires. 150 to 200 TCR beta chains were listed as cytomegalovirus-associated.

As concerns this clone: Its target is not known.

The protocol was immunoSEQ multiplex PCR, while the TCRdb copy is restricted to in-frame clones and leaves out a portion. The sample has a few hundred thousand clones; around 80% are singletons. V shed 6 bases and J 2 bases; nucleotides not matched to a gene: 7. Germline CDR1 and CDR2: MDHEN and SYDVKM. This CDR3 contains 15 residues. The receptor was isolated from a woman aged 25-40 years in good health and CMV-seropositive. This chain connects TRBV28 to TRBJ2-4; 7 nucleotides match TRBD1. The sample was PBMCs. The CDR3 DNA reads TGTGCCAGCAGACCCTGGGACAGTACCAAAAACATTCAGTACTTC. This codes for CASRPWDSTKNIQYF.